Each of the 17 T cell receptor beta chains below was sequenced from the same sample in a study of T cells in Graves' hyperthyroidism and ophthalmopathy. Amplified TCR beta CDR3 regions came from RNA transcripts. Primed by the HTBI set, a first-round RT-PCR was run on the TCR CDR3. TCRdb reanalysed the multiplex PCR reads using MiXCR and keeps one entry per CDR3 protein. The sample carries approximately 560,000 distinct CDR3 sequences, more than 15% recorded once. The sequencing sample was made of blood. These receptors were collected from a woman aged 25 to 45 with Graves' hyperthyroidism.

The J gene is TRBJ2-7, the V gene TRBV3-1; D gene uncertain. The germline V gene encodes CDR1 LGHDT and CDR2 YNNKEL (reference sequence). There are 14 residues in the CDR3. V lost 1 base and J lost 3, with 10 bases in between. The CDR3 bases are TGTGCCAGCAGCCAAGGCGGAGACTTCTACGAGCAGTACTTC. This translates into CASSQGGDFYEQYF.

The chain couples TRBV12-3 or TRBV12-4 to TRBJ2-7; 9 bases map to TRBD1. J lost 1 base, V lost 6 bases, and 16 bases had no gene match. The CDR3 loop spans 18 amino acids. CDR3 loop: CASRPRDRASTKSYEQYF. The CDR3 DNA sequence: TGTGCCAGCAGGCCCCGGGACAGGGCATCAACAAAGTCCTACGAGCAGTACTTC.

At least ten counts were recorded for this clonotype. This chain connects TRBV15 to TRBJ2-7; 8 bases are shared with TRBD1. With 4 bases clipped from V and 0 bases from J, the junction kept 11 bases outside the gene matches. The CDR3 has 17 amino acids. Looked up from germline, CDR1 is LNHNV and CDR2 is YYDKDF (reference sequence). In DNA form, the CDR3 reads TGTGCCACCAGCACCGCATTTGACAGGGGAAGCTCCTACGAGCAGTACTTC. It is translated as CATSTAFDRGSSYEQYF.

This chain joins TRBV29-1 and TRBJ2-3; no firm D call. Germline loops: CDR1 SQVTM, CDR2 ANQGSEA. The V end lost 7 bases, the J end lost 0 bases, and 14 bases lay between the germline ends. CDR3 length equals 14 residues. The CDR3 here is CSAPLSMSTDTQYF. The DNA for the CDR3 is TGCAGCGCCCCCCTCTCAATGAGCACAGATACGCAGTATTTT.

The chain links TRBV28 to TRBJ2-7, with 12 bases aligning to TRBD1. This CDR3 spans 15 amino acids. The V and J ends lost 3 bases and 5 bases, in that order; junction bases with no gene match: 5. Germline values: CDR1 MDHEN, CDR2 SYDVKM. CDR3 amino acids: CASSLGTGGFNEQYF. CDR3 nucleotide sequence: TGTGCCAGCAGTTTGGGGACAGGGGGCTTCAACGAGCAGTACTTC.

V gene TRBV4-1 combines with J gene TRBJ2-1, with D perhaps TRBD2 (5 bases). Between the trimmed V and J ends, which lost 4 bases and 1 base, there was a span of 17 bases. The CDR3 length is 17 residues. Germline values: CDR1 MGHRA, CDR2 YSYEKL. This chain's CDR3 is CASSRAPNGMSYNEQFF. The CDR3 DNA reads as TGCGCCAGCAGCCGAGCCCCAAACGGGATGTCCTACAATGAGCAGTTCTTC.

Details on this clonotype: A clone one base away is much larger, so this may be a read error. No conserved phenylalanine or tryptophan ends this CDR3, so it is likely a read error. The chain employs TRBV20-1 and TRBJ2-3; D not certain. CDR3 size: 9 residues. CDR1 is DFQATT and CDR2 is SNEGSKA in the germline V gene (reference sequence). V dropped 8 bases and J dropped 7 bases, with 7 bases sitting between them. CDR3 amino acids: CSTAHTQYL. DNA of the CDR3: TGCAGTACAGCCCATACGCAGTATCTT.

This clonotype was seen a handful of times. The chain recombines TRBV3-1 with TRBJ2-7, with TRBD2 as a possible D gene (5 bases). Germline V gene data show CDR1 as LGHDT and CDR2 as YNNKEL (reference sequence). V was cut by 4 bases and J by 6 bases, with 19 bases left in between. There are 15 residues in the CDR3. In nucleotides, the CDR3 is TGTGCCAGCAGCCCACTCCCGGGGAAAACGGGCGAGCAGTACTTC. This translates into CASSPLPGKTGEQYF.

This clonotype has a handful of counts. The rearrangement joins TRBV2 to TRBJ2-1; D unresolved. Trimming stripped 3 bases from V and 4 bases from J, with 10 bases between. The CDR3 contains 14 residues. Germline loops: CDR1 SNHLY, CDR2 FYNNEI. DNA for the CDR3: TGTGCCAGCAGTGACCGCACTACTTACAATGAGCAGTTCTTC. Protein product: CASSDRTTYNEQFF. The full variable domain, rest sourced from reference TRBV2 and TRBJ2-1, is EPEVTQTPSHQVTQMGQEVILRCVPISNHLYFYWYRQILGQKVEFLVSFYNNEISEKSEIFDDQFSVERPDGSNFTLKIRSTKLEDSAMYFCASSDRTTYNEQFFGPGTRLTVL.

This clonotype was counted many times. The rearrangement uses TRBV12-3 or TRBV12-4 and TRBJ1-5; a possible D gene is TRBD1 (5 bases). Trimming cost V 6 bases and J 4 bases, with 16 bases left between them. The CDR3 length is 15 residues. CDR3 amino acids: CASSPGFEGNQPQHF. The CDR3 DNA reads TGTGCCAGCAGCCCAGGATTCGAGGGGAATCAGCCCCAGCATTTT.

This clonotype was detected ten times or more. The genes are TRBV28 and TRBJ2-1; 13 bases fit TRBD2. Germline-derived CDR1 and CDR2 are MDHEN and SYDVKM. This CDR3 is 16 amino acids long. Trimming removed 6 bases from V and 8 bases from J; junction bases left unmatched: 10. CDR3 sequence reads: CASSAPTSGRSYEQFF. The CDR3 nucleotides read TGTGCCAGCAGCGCCCCGACTAGCGGGAGGAGCTATGAGCAGTTCTTC.

This clonotype was picked up many times. The J gene is TRBJ2-3, the V gene TRBV4-2, with D possibly called TRBD1 or TRBD2 (5 bases each). Germline loops: CDR1 LGHNA, CDR2 YNFKEQ. The germline V and J ends were trimmed by 4 bases and 2 bases, with 7 bases remaining between them. There are 13 residues in the CDR3. The CDR3 here is CASSPGTTDTQYF. DNA for the CDR3: TGTGCCAGCAGCCCCGGGACCACAGATACGCAGTATTTT.

Ten or more counts support this clonotype. CDR3 coding DNA: TGTGCCAGCAGCCTGGGGGTGGATGAGCAGTTCTTC. Translated: CASSLGVDEQFF. The chain employs TRBV7-2 and TRBJ2-1; D possibly matches TRBD1 or TRBD2 (5 bases each). V lost 5 bases and J 8 bases, leaving 10 bases between the germline ends. The CDR3 totals 12 residues. CDR1 SGHTA and CDR2 FQGNSA come from the germline V gene.

The chain employs TRBV29-1 and TRBJ1-1; 7 bases match TRBD1. This CDR3 comprises 12 residues. Germline CDR1 reads SQVTM; CDR2 reads ANQGSEA. Trimming cost V 0 bases and J 8 bases; bases outside gene matches: 3. CDR3 amino acids: CSVEDLDREAFF. Here the CDR3 DNA reads TGCAGCGTTGAAGATCTGGACAGGGAAGCTTTCTTT.

The chain has TRBV7-9 and TRBJ1-2, with TRBD1 matching 7 bases. The CDR3 sequence is 15 residues long. The trim removed 5 bases at V and 0 bases at J, leaving 6 bases unmatched. Germline CDR1 and CDR2: SEHNR and FQNEAQ (reference sequence). In DNA, the CDR3 is TGTGCCAGCAGCCAAGGACAGGTAGCTAACTATGGCTACACCTTC. Translating gives CASSQGQVANYGYTF.

This clonotype has a handful of counts. V gene TRBV6-7 combines with J gene TRBJ2-7; D may be TRBD1 or TRBD2 (9 bases each). TRBV6-7 is an ORF, with its function uncertain. Trimming took off 8 bases at V and 0 bases at J, with 35 bases between the two ends. The CDR3 is 21 amino acids. The CDR3 region is CASQKFNRDRDRLAVSYEQYF. CDR3 sequence (DNA): TGTGCCAGCCAGAAATTCAACCGGGACAGGGACCGACTAGCGGTCTCCTACGAGCAGTACTTC.

In its sample, this clonotype was seen a few times. The chain combines TRBV9 with TRBJ2-1, with 9 nucleotides matching TRBD1. J gave up 0 bases and V 7 bases, and 20 bases lay outside the gene matches. The CDR3 has 20 residues. The germline gives CDR1 SGDLS, CDR2 YYNGEE. CDR3 loop: CASSPQDRGGLASSYNEQFF. Here the CDR3 DNA reads TGTGCCAGCTCACCTCAGGACAGGGGTGGTCTAGCGAGCTCCTACAATGAGCAGTTCTTC.